The sequence of this TCR beta chain was determined in a study of OX40 agonist ivuxolimab in advanced cancers. Points from the study as a whole: At doses 0.1 to 3.0 mg/kg, CD4+ and CD8+ clones expanded.

The method was immunoSEQ multiplex PCR; TCRdb's version includes in-frame clones alone and lacks a portion of them. The sample has around 77,000 clones; under 90% are singletons. About this clone: Its specificity is unknown.

The clonotype comes from an adult with an advanced solid tumor such as melanoma, head and neck, liver or kidney cancer. The source material was CD4+ or CD8+ T cells sorted from blood, sampled in a trial of the OX40 agonist ivuxolimab.

The CDR3 loop is CASSEIFLPRLVSNQPQHF. CDR3 DNA: TGTGCCAGCAGTGAAATCTTTCTTCCCCGGCTCGTAAGCAATCAGCCCCAGCATTTT. The gene calls are TRBV6-1 and TRBJ1-5; D call uncertain. From germline, CDR1 is MNHNS and CDR2 SASEGT. The V gene lost 2 bases and the J gene lost 1 base, with 21 bases spanning the gap. CDR3 length: 19 amino acids.